This record looks at one T cell receptor (beta chain) sequence and its context. Its specificity is unknown. The data belong to a study of shared clonotypes between healthy human individuals. Findings and limits, study-wide: Across subsets, estimated richness was generally greater for naive than for memory populations. Relative to clonotypes present in all four donors, those not shared had lower generation probabilities.

V dropped 6 bases and J dropped 7; count of bases not matched to a gene: 8. CDR3 size: 13 residues. The V gene's germline CDR1 is MDHEN and CDR2 SYDVKM. Deep was the level at which the assay was run. Clones were read by immunoSEQ multiplex PCR, and TCRdb kept only the in-frame ones, dropping some. This table has roughly 640,000 clones, approximately 79% appearing once. The receptor was derived from a woman aged 30 to 39 in good health. Input material: memory CD4+ T cells sorted from blood. Regarding subset: CD45RA-negative fraction. The gene calls are TRBV28 and TRBJ2-7, with 8 bases matching TRBD1. CDR3 region: CASRVTGVREQYF. CDR3 bases: TGTGCCAGCAGGGTGACAGGGGTGAGGGAGCAGTACTTC.